These 7 T cell receptor beta chains came from one sample sequenced in a study of shared clonotypes between healthy human individuals. Using immunoSEQ multiplex PCR, the repertoire was profiled, and TCRdb retains in-frame clones only, with some absent. The sample yields around 1 million clones, 60% to 85% seen once. The sample taken for sequencing was memory CD4+ T cells sorted from blood. The subset is: CD45RA-negative fraction. The receptors originated from a man between 18 and 35 years old in good health.

This clone was detected a few times. The chain carries TRBV2 and TRBJ2-5, with D tentatively TRBD1 (6 bases). Trimming shortened V by 7 bases and J by 2 bases, and 8 bases separated the two germline ends. Germline lookup yields CDR1 SNHLY and CDR2 FYNNEI. CDR3 length: 12 amino acids. This CDR3 reads CASTQGQETQYF. CDR3 DNA sequence: TGTGCCAGCACACAGGGTCAAGAGACCCAGTACTTC.

This clone appeared once. This chain uses TRBV7-8 with TRBJ1-2; 9 positions match TRBD1. CDR1 and CDR2 from the germline V gene are SGHVS and FQNEAQ. J was trimmed by 8 bases and V by 4 bases; bases with no gene match: 14. The CDR3 covers 16 residues. For the CDR3, the DNA is TGTGCCAGCAGCTCAAGCTCCGACAGGGGGAAAGGAGGCTACACCTTC. Protein sequence: CASSSSSDRGKGGYTF.

The J gene is TRBJ1-4, the V gene TRBV14; no reliable D call. V was pared by 4 bases and J by 4 bases, with 16 bases between. Germline lookup yields CDR1 SGHDN and CDR2 FVKESK. This CDR3 has 16 amino acids. The DNA for the CDR3 is TGTGCCAGCAGCCTCCCCACGCCCGGAGGTAATGAAAAACTGTTTTTT. This codes for CASSLPTPGGNEKLFF.

This chain links TRBV19 with TRBJ1-1; D possibly corresponds to TRBD1 (6 bases). There are 14 residues in the CDR3. Germline values: CDR1 LNHDA, CDR2 SQIVND (reference sequence). Trimming took 5 bases from V and 1 from J, leaving 11 bases between them. The CDR3 spells CASSPNRENTEAFF. CDR3 DNA: TGTGCCAGTAGTCCGAACAGGGAGAACACTGAAGCTTTCTTT.

V usage is TRBV6-1 and J usage is TRBJ1-1, with D hard to call. The CDR3 is 14 residues long. Germline values: CDR1 MNHNS, CDR2 SASEGT. V was pared by 4 bases and J by 7 bases, with 16 bases between. The CDR3 bases are TGTGCCAGCAGTGGTCAGTGGGTCCCGGGTGAAGCTTTCTTT. Translation: CASSGQWVPGEAFF.

The chain carries TRBV10-1 and TRBJ2-3; D not certain. The CDR3 is 15 amino acids. CDR1 and CDR2 from the germline V gene are WNHNN and SYGVQD (reference sequence). The V gene lost 6 bases and the J gene lost 5 bases, with 18 bases spanning the gap. The CDR3, as DNA: TGCGCCAGCAGCGAAGGCCTCAGGCCGGAAGATACGCAGTATTTT. Translated: CASSEGLRPEDTQYF.

Remarks on this clone: This specimen includes other DNA sequences encoding the same CDR3. This chain uses TRBV6-1 with TRBJ1-5; D perhaps matches TRBD1 (5 bases). Between the trimmed V and J ends, which lost 5 bases and 4 bases, there was a span of 9 bases. Germline CDR1 is MNHNS and CDR2 is SASEGT. CDR3 length: 13 amino acids. This chain's CDR3 is CASSTGGNQPQHF. CDR3 DNA sequence: TGTGCCAGCAGTACGGGGGGGAATCAGCCCCAGCATTTT.